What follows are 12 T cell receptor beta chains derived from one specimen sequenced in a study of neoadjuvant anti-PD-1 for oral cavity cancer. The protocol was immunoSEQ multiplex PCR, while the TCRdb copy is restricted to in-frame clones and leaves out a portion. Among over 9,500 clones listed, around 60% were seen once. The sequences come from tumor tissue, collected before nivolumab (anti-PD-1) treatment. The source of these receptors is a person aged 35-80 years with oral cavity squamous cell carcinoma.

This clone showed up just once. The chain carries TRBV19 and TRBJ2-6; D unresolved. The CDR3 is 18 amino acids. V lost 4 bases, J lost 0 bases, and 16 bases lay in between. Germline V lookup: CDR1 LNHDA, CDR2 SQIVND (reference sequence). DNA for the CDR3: TGTGCCAGTAGTACCAAGGGCCCGACGTACTCTGGGGCCAACGTCCTGACTTTC. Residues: CASSTKGPTYSGANVLTF.

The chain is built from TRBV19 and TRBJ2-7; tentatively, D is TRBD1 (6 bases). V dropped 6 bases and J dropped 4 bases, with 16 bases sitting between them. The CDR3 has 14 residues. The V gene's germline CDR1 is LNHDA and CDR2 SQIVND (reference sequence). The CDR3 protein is CASSPGLRGYEQYF. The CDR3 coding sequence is TGTGCCAGTAGCCCGGGATTAAGGGGGTACGAGCAGTACTTC.

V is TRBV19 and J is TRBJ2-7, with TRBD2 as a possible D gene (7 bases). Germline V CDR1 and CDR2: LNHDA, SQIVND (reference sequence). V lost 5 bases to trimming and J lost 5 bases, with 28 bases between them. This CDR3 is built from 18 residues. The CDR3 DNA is TGTGCCAGTAGTCCCCAGGGCGGGGGCGGGCCGTCTCCCGACGAGCAGTACTTC. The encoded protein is CASSPQGGGGPSPDEQYF. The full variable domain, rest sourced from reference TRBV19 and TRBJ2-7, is DGGITQSPKYLFRKEGQNVTLSCEQNLNHDAMYWYRQDPGQGLRLIYYSQIVNDFQKGDIAEGYSVSREKKESFPLTVTSAQKNPTAFYLCASSPQGGGGPSPDEQYFGPGTRLTVT.

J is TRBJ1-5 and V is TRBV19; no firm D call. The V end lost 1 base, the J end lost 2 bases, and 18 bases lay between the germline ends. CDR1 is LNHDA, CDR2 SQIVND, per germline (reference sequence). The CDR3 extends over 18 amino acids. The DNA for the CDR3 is TGTGCCAGTAGTATAGTCCCTACTGTAACACGGGGCAATCAGCCCCAGCATTTT. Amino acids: CASSIVPTVTRGNQPQHF.

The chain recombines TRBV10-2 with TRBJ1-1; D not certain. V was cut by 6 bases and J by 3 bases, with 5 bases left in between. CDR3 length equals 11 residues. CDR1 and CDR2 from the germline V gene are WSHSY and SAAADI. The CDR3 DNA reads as TGCGCCAGCAGGAGGGACACTGAAGCTTTCTTT. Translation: CASRRDTEAFF.

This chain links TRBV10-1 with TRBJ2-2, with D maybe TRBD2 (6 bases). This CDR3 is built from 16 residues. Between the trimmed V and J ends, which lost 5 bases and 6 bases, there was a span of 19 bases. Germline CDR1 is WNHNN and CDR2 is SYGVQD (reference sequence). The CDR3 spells CASSRRRGAIAGELFF. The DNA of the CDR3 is TGCGCCAGCAGTCGGCGGAGGGGCGCAATCGCCGGGGAGCTGTTTTTT.

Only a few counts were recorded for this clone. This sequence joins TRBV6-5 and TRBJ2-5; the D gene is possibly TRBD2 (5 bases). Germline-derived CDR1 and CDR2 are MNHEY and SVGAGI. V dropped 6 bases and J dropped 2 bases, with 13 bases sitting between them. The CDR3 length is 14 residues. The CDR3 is CASSSMRVQETQYF. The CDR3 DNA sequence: TGTGCCAGCAGCTCGATGAGGGTGCAAGAGACCCAGTACTTC.

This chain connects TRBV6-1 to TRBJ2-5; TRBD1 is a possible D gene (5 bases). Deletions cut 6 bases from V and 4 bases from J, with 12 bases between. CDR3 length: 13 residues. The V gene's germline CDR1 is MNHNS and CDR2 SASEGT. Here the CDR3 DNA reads TGTGCCAGCAGCCCCAGGCAGGGAGAGACCCAGTACTTC. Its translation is CASSPRQGETQYF.

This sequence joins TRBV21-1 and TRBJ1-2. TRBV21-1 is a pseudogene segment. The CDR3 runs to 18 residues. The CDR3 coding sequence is TGTGCCAGCAGCAATAGCGAAGGAAAGACCCCTGCTAACTATGGCTACACCTTC. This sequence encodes CASSNSEGKTPANYGYTF.

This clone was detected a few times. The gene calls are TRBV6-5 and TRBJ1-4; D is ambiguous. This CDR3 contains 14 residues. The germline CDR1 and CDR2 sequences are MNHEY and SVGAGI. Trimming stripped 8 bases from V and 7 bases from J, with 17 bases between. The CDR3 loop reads CASASPKLGEKLFF. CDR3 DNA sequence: TGTGCCAGCGCCAGTCCAAAGCTGGGTGAAAAACTGTTTTTT.

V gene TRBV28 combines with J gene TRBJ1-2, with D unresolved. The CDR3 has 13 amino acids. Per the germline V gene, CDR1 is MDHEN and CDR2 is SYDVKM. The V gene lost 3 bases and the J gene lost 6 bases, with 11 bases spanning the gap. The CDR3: CASSLQASNGYTF. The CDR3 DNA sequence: TGTGCCAGCAGTTTGCAGGCATCCAATGGCTACACCTTC.

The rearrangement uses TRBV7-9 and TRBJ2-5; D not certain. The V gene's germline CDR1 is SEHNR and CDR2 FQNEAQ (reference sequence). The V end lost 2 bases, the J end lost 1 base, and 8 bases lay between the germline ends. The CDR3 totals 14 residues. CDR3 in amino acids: CASSLSQTQETQYF. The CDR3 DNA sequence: TGTGCCAGCAGCTTATCACAGACCCAAGAGACCCAGTACTTC.